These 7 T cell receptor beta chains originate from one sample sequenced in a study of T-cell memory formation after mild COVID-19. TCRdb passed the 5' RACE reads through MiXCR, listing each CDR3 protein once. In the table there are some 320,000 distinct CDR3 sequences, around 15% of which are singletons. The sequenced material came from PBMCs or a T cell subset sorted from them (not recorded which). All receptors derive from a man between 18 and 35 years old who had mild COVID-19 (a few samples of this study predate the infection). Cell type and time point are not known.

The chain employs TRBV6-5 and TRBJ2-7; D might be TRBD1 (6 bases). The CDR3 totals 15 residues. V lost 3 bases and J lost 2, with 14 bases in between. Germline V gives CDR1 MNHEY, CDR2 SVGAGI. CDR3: CASSYSHRVPYEQYF. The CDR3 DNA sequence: TGTGCCAGCAGTTATAGTCACAGGGTACCCTACGAGCAGTACTTC.

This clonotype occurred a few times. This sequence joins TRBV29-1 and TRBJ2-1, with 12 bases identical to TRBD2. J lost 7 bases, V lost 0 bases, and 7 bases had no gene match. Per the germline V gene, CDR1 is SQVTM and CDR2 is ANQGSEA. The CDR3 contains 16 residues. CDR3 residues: CSVEEPSGGAGNEQFF. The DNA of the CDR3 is TGCAGCGTTGAAGAGCCTAGCGGGGGGGCAGGGAATGAGCAGTTCTTC.

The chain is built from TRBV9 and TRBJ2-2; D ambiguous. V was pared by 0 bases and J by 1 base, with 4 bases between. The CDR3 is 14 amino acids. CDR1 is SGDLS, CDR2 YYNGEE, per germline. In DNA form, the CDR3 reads TGTGCCAGCAGCGTAGTACAGAACACCGGGGAGCTGTTTTTT. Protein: CASSVVQNTGELFF.

The CDR3 protein is CASSPGTSGADREQYV. In nucleotides, the CDR3 is TGTGCCAGCAGCCCAGGGACTAGCGGGGCCGATCGCGAGCAGTACGTC. This chain links TRBV12-3 or TRBV12-4 with TRBJ2-7; 13 bases line up with TRBD2. V was pared by 6 bases and J by 6 bases, with 11 bases of the junction left unmatched. The CDR3 length is 16 residues.

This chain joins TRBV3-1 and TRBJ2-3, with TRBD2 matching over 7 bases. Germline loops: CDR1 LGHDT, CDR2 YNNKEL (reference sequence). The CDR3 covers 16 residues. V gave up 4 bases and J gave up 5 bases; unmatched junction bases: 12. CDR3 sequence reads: CASSRDLTSSGDTQYF. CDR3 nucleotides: TGTGCCAGCAGCCGAGACCTGACTAGCTCAGGAGATACGCAGTATTTT.

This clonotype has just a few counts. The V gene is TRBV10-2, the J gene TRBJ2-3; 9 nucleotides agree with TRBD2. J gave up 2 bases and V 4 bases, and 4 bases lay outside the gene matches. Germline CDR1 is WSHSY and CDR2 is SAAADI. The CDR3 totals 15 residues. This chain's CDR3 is CASSVRGGVTDTQYF. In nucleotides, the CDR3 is TGCGCCAGCAGTGTCCGCGGGGGGGTCACAGATACGCAGTATTTT.

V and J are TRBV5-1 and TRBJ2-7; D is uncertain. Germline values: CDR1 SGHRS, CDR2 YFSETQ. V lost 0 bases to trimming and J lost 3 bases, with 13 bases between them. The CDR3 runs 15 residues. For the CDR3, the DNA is TGCGCCAGCAGCTTGGTAGGACCCATACTCTACGAGCAGTACGTC. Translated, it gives CASSLVGPILYEQYV.